These 9 T cell receptor beta chains were all obtained from the same sample, sequenced in a study of cytomegalovirus exposure and HLA in healthy donors. PCR was performed using 60 Vbeta and 13 Jbeta primers. Assay: immunoSEQ multiplex PCR; the TCRdb copy retains only in-frame clones and omits some. The table shows 90,000 or so clones, with around four fifths occurring only once. Source material: PBMCs. The receptors stem from a woman between 40 and 55 years old in good health and CMV-seronegative.

V usage is TRBV10-2 and J usage is TRBJ1-1; D not certain. Trimming removed 5 bases from V and 0 bases from J, with 10 bases in between. The germline V gene has CDR1 WSHSY and CDR2 SAAADI. This CDR3 has 14 amino acids. The CDR3 coding sequence is TGCGCCAGCAGTCCGACTGGAATGAACACTGAAGCTTTCTTT. It encodes CASSPTGMNTEAFF.

The chain carries TRBV30 and TRBJ2-5, with 7 positions matching TRBD2. This CDR3 is 15 amino acids long. J gave up 4 bases and V 3 bases, and 11 bases lay outside the gene matches. CDR1 GTSNPN and CDR2 SVGIG come from the germline V gene (reference sequence). CDR3 protein: CAWSEEGGRGETQYF. The CDR3, as DNA: TGTGCCTGGAGCGAGGAGGGCGGGAGAGGAGAGACCCAGTACTTC.

This chain links TRBV4-1 with TRBJ2-6; a weak D match, TRBD2 (6 bases). There are 17 residues in the CDR3. The germline V gene encodes CDR1 MGHRA and CDR2 YSYEKL. V gave up 0 bases and J gave up 4 bases, with 13 bases separating them. The chain's CDR3 is CASSQDLRLAGANVLTF. CDR3 in DNA: TGCGCCAGCAGCCAAGATCTGCGGCTAGCGGGGGCCAACGTCCTGACTTTC.

V gene TRBV7-9 combines with J gene TRBJ2-2, with a weak D call TRBD1 (5 bases). CDR3 length: 15 residues. Germline assignment: CDR1 SEHNR and CDR2 FQNEAQ (reference sequence). V lost 3 bases and J 5 bases, leaving 13 bases between the germline ends. The CDR3 protein is CASSFKTVGTGELFF. CDR3 DNA: TGTGCCAGCAGCTTTAAGACAGTAGGAACCGGGGAGCTGTTTTTT.

This rearrangement joins TRBV11-3 to TRBJ2-7; 7 positions match TRBD1. This CDR3 is 17 amino acids long. Germline V lookup: CDR1 SGHNT, CDR2 YENEEA. V lost 1 base, J lost 4 bases, and 13 bases stayed unmatched. DNA for the CDR3: TGTGCCAGCAGCTTAGGTGGCCCGGGACAGCCAATTTACGAGCAGTACTTC. Protein sequence: CASSLGGPGQPIYEQYF.

CDR3 coding DNA: TGTGCCAGTAGAATGACAGGGGAGCATCAGCCCCAGCATTTT. Its protein is CASRMTGEHQPQHF. This rearrangement joins TRBV19 to TRBJ1-5; 8 bases are shared with TRBD1. The V gene end was trimmed by 6 bases and the J gene end by 5 bases; junction bases not matched to a gene: 6. The CDR3 runs 14 residues. CDR1 and CDR2 from the germline V gene are LNHDA and SQIVND (reference sequence). Supplemented by reference TRBV19 and TRBJ1-5, the full variable domain reads DGGITQSPKYLFRKEGQNVTLSCEQNLNHDAMYWYRQDPGQGLRLIYYSQIVNDFQKGDIAEGYSVSREKKESFPLTVTSAQKNPTAFYLCASRMTGEHQPQHFGDGTRLSIL.

The V and J genes are TRBV29-1 and TRBJ2-1; TRBD2 matches at 9 bases. Looked up from germline, CDR1 is SQVTM and CDR2 is ANQGSEA. V was clipped by 4 bases and J by 3 bases; unmatched bases: 4. The CDR3 totals 14 residues. This chain's CDR3 is CSVGGRASYNEQFF. CDR3 in DNA: TGCAGCGTTGGCGGGAGGGCAAGCTACAATGAGCAGTTCTTC.

There are a few counts of this clone. The chain couples TRBV5-1 to TRBJ1-2; possible D gene TRBD1, 5 bases. V lost 4 bases and J 4 bases, leaving 14 bases between the germline ends. This CDR3 is 14 amino acids long. In germline, CDR1 is SGHRS, CDR2 YFSETQ. The CDR3 region is CASSPGGGAYGYTF. The CDR3 nucleotides are TGCGCCAGCAGCCCCGGGGGTGGGGCCTATGGCTACACCTTC.

This clone showed up just a few times. The V call is TRBV6-6, the J call TRBJ1-5; D gene uncertain. Germline V gene lookup returns CDR1 MNHNY and CDR2 SVGAGI (reference sequence). V was clipped by 4 bases and J by 1 base, with 5 bases between them. The CDR3 sequence is 13 residues long. The CDR3 DNA reads as TGTGCCAGCAGTTGGCAAAGCAATCAGCCCCAGCATTTT. Translated: CASSWQSNQPQHF.